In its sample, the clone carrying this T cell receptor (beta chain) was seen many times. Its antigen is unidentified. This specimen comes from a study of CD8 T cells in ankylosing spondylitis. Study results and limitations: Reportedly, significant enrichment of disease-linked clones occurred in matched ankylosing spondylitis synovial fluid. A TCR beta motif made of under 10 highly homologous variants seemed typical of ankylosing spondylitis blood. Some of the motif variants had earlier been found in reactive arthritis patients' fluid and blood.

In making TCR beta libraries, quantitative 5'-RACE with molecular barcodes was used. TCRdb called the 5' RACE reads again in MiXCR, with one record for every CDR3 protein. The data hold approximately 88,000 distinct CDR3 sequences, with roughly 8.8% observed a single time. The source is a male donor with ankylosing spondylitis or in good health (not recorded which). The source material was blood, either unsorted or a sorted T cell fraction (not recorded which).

The CDR3 DNA reads as TGCGCCAGCAGCCAAGGGACAGGTTGGTGGGAAAAACTGTTTTTT. Encoded protein: CASSQGTGWWEKLFF. The chain couples TRBV4-1 to TRBJ1-4; 7 bases are a match to TRBD1. The CDR3 loop spans 15 amino acids. CDR1 and CDR2 (germline): MGHRA, YSYEKL. The junction had 7 bases not matched to a gene; V was cut back by 1 base and J by 8 bases.